These T cell receptor beta chains were read from a single sample in a study of somatic mutations in cytotoxic T cells in rheumatoid arthritis. Profiling relied on immunoSEQ multiplex PCR, and the TCRdb table lists in-frame clones only, not all of them. Of 6,500 to 7,500 clones in the sample, roughly nine tenths were seen once. Sequenced input: CD8+ T cells sorted from blood. The receptors were sampled from a woman aged 70-85 years with rheumatoid arthritis. The CDR3 runs from the conserved cysteine through the conserved F or W. D genes are given only for firm matches. Rows give clone size only sometimes, using once, few, many, or a class for an expanded clone.

j_gene | d_gene | abundance | v_gene | CDR3nt | CDR3aa
TRBJ1-2 | TRBD1 | NA | TRBV5-6 | TGTGCCAGCAGCCCAGGAAGAACAGGGGATTTGTTTGGCTACACCTTC | CASSPGRTGDLFGYTF
TRBJ2-5 | NA | NA | TRBV27 | TGTGCCAGCAGTTTAGGCCCTCAACCCGGACAAACCCAGTACTTC | CASSLGPQPGQTQYF
TRBJ2-7 | NA | NA | TRBV2 | TGTGCCACCCAGCGGTTGACCTACGAGCAGTACTTC | CATQRLTYEQYF
TRBJ2-1 | TRBD1 | NA | TRBV19 | TGTGCCAGTAGTAAAATGGGACAGGGAACTTACAATGAGCAGTTCTTC | CASSKMGQGTYNEQFF
TRBJ1-1 | NA | NA | TRBV4-1 | TGCGCCAGCAGCCTACCGACGGGAATGAACACTGAAGCTTTCTTT | CASSLPTGMNTEAFF
TRBJ1-6 | NA | NA | TRBV25-1 | TGTGCCAGCAGGGGGCTGGACTATAATCCACCCCTCCACTTT | CASRGLDYNPPLHF
TRBJ1-1 | NA | NA | TRBV9 | TGTGCCAGCAGCGTAGAAAGCAACACTGAAGCTTTCTTT | CASSVESNTEAFF
TRBJ2-7 | TRBD2 | NA | TRBV13 | TGTGCCAGCAGCGCTCGTAGCGGGGGGCCCTCCTACGAGCAGTACTTC | CASSARSGGPSYEQYF
TRBJ2-3 | TRBD2 | NA | TRBV7-9 | TGTGCCAGCAGCTTAATGGAGGGAGGGCCCTCCGATACGCAGTATTTT | CASSLMEGGPSDTQYF
TRBJ2-2 | TRBD1 | NA | TRBV6-5 | TGTGCCAGCAGTTACTCCCGGGACAGGGCGGCCGGGGAGCTGTTTTTT | CASSYSRDRAAGELFF
TRBJ1-3 | NA | NA | TRBV11-2 | TGTGCCAGCAGTTCCTCAGGGGTAGGAAACACCATATATTTT | CASSSSGVGNTIYF
TRBJ2-3 | NA | NA | TRBV5-4 | TGTGCCAGCAGCTTGGGGCCGCCGGGAGTCGCAGAAAGTACGCAGTATTTT | CASSLGPPGVAESTQYF
TRBJ1-6 | NA | NA | TRBV5-1 | TGCGCCAGCAGCTCGGATAGCTGGGTTTCCTATAATTCACCCCTCCACTTT | CASSSDSWVSYNSPLHF
TRBJ2-5 | NA | NA | TRBV9 | TGTGCCAGCACCCACGGGTGGGGCAAAGAGACCCAGTACTTC | CASTHGWGKETQYF
TRBJ1-2 | NA | once | TRBV27 | TGTGCCAGCAGTCCCCGGACAGCTTATGGCTACACCTTC | CASSPRTAYGYTF
TRBJ2-7 | NA | NA | TRBV5-4 | TGTGCCAGCAGCTTGGGGTTAGCGCCCTCCTACGAGCAGTACTTC | CASSLGLAPSYEQYF